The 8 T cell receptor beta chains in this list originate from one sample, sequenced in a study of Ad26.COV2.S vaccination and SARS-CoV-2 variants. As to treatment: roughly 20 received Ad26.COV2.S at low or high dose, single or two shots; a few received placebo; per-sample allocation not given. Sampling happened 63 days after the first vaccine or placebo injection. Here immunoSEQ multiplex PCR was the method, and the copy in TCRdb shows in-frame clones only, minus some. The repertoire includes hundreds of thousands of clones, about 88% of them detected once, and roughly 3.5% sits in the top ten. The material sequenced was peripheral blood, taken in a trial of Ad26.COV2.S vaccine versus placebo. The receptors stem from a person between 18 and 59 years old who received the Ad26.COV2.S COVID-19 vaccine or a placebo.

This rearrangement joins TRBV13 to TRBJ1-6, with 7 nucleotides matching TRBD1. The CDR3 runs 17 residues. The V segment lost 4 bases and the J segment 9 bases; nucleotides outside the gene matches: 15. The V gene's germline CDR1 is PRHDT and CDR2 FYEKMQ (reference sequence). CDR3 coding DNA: TGTGCCAGCAGCTCCCAAGAGACAGGGTTGTACGGTTCACCCCTCCACTTT. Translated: CASSSQETGLYGSPLHF.

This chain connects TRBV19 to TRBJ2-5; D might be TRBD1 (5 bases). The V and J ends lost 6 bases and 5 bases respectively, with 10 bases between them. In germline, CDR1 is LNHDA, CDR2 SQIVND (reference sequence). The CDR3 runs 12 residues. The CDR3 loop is CASSRVAETQYF. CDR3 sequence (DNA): TGTGCCAGTAGCAGGGTCGCGGAGACCCAGTACTTC.

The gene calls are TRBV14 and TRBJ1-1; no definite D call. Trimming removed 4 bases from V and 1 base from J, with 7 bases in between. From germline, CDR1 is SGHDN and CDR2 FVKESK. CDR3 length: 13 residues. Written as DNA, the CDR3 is TGTGCCAGCAGCCCCGACCAGAACACTGAAGCTTTCTTT. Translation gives CASSPDQNTEAFF.

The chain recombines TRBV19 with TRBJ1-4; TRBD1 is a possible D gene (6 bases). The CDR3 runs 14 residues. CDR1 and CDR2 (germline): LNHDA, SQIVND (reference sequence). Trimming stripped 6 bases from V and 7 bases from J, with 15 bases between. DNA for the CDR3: TGTGCCAGTAGCCGACAGGATCTGGTTGAAAAACTGTTTTTT. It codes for CASSRQDLVEKLFF.

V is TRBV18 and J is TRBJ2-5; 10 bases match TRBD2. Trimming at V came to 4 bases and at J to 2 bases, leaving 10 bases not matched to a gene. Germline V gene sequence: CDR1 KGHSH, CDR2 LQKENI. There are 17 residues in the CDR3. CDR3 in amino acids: CASSQGIAGGGQETQYF. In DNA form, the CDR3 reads TGTGCCAGCTCACAGGGAATAGCGGGAGGAGGACAAGAGACCCAGTACTTC. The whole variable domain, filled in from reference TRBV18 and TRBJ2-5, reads NAGVMQNPRHLVRRRGQEARLRCSPMKGHSHVYWYRQLPEEGLKFMVYLQKENIIDESGMPKERFSAEFPKEGPSILRIQQVVRGDSAAYFCASSQGIAGGGQETQYFGPGTRLLVL.

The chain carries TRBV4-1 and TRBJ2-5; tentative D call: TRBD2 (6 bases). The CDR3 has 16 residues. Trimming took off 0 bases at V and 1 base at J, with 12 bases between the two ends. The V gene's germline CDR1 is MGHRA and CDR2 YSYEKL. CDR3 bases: TGCGCCAGCAGCCAAGATCGATCGCGGGGCCAAGAGACCCAGTACTTC. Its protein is CASSQDRSRGQETQYF.

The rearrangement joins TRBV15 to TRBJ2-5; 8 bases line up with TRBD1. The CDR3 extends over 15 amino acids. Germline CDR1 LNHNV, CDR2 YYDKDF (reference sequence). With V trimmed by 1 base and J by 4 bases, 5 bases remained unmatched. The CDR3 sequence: CATSRGDRGRETQYF. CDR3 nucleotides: TGTGCCACCAGCAGAGGCGACAGGGGCAGAGAGACCCAGTACTTC.

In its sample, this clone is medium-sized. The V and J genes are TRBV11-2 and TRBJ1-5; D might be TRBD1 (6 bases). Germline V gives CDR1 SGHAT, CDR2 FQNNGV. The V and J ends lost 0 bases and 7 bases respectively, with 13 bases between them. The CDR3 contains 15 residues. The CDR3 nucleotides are TGTGCCAGCAGCTTAGATCTGCAGGGGAGGCAGCCCCAGCATTTT. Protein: CASSLDLQGRQPQHF.